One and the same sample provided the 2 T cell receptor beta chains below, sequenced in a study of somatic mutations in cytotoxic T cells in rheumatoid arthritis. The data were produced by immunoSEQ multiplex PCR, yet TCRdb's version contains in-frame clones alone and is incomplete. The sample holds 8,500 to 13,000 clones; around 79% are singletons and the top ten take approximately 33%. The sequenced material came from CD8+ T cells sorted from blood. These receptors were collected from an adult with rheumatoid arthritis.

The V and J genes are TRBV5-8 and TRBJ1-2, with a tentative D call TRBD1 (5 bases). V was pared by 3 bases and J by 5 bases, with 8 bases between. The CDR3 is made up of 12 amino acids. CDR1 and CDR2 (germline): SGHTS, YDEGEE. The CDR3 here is CASSWDGYGYTF. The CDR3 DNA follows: TGTGCCAGCAGCTGGGACGGTTATGGCTACACCTTC. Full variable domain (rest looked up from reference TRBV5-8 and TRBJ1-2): EAGVTQSPTHLIKTRGQQATLRCSPISGHTSVYWYQQALGLGLQFLLWYDEGEERNRGNFPPRFSGRQFPNYSSELNVNALELEDSALYLCASSWDGYGYTFGSGTRLTVV.

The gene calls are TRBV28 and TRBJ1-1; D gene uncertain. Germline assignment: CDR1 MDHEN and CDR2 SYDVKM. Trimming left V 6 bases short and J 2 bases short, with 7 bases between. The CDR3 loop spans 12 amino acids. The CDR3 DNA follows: TGTGCCAGCAGCCCAAGTAACACTGAAGCTTTCTTT. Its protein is CASSPSNTEAFF.